The 19 T cell receptor beta chains listed next were all sequenced from one sample in a study of tumor T cells in aggressive B-cell lymphoma. The protocol was immunoSEQ multiplex PCR, while the TCRdb copy is restricted to in-frame clones and leaves out a portion. Counted here are around 890 clones, roughly 80% occurring once; the ten biggest clones make up around 15%. Sequencing was carried out using tumor tissue. Source of these receptors: an adult with diffuse large B cell lymphoma. Some clones in this sample may be carry-over from other donors' samples.

The V and J genes are TRBV5-1 and TRBJ2-1; TRBD1 matches at 8 bases. This CDR3 is built from 15 residues. Unmatched junction bases numbered 6, after V lost 4 bases and J lost 3 bases. Per germline, CDR1 SGHRS and CDR2 YFSETQ. The CDR3 is CASSTTGAVYNEQFF. CDR3 nucleotides: TGCGCCAGCAGCACGACAGGGGCCGTCTACAATGAGCAGTTCTTC.

The chain joins TRBV11-2 to TRBJ2-5; 7 bases align to TRBD2. With 4 bases clipped from V and 2 bases from J, the junction kept 7 bases outside the gene matches. Germline V gene data show CDR1 as SGHAT and CDR2 as FQNNGV. The CDR3 is 15 residues long. The CDR3 nucleotides read TGTGCCAGCAGCTGGAGCGGGGTACTACAAGAGACCCAGTACTTC. This encodes CASSWSGVLQETQYF.

With regard to this clone: A junction boundary mismatches the germline segment, possibly from a read error. V usage is TRBV7-7 and J usage is TRBJ1-1; D gene ambiguous. The CDR3 sequence is 13 residues long. The germline V gene encodes CDR1 SSHAT and CDR2 FNYEAQ (reference sequence). The CDR3 DNA follows: TGTGCTAGCAGCTTAGCACCGGACACTGAAGCTTTCTTT. It encodes CASSLAPDTEAFF.

The chain joins TRBV30 to TRBJ2-1; perhaps TRBD1 as D (6 bases). V was cut by 2 bases and J by 4 bases, with 9 bases left in between. The CDR3 contains 13 residues. The germline gives CDR1 GTSNPN, CDR2 SVGIG (reference sequence). As DNA, the CDR3 is TGTGCCTGGAGTAGAGACAGGTACAATGAGCAGTTCTTC. As protein: CAWSRDRYNEQFF.

This chain connects TRBV7-2 to TRBJ1-5; 11 bases map to TRBD1. Trimming removed 1 base from V and 9 bases from J; junction bases left unmatched: 5. CDR1 and CDR2 (germline): SGHTA, FQGNSA. This CDR3 region has 15 residues. The CDR3: CASSLVVGQGAPQHF. CDR3 DNA sequence: TGTGCCAGCAGCTTAGTAGTCGGACAGGGGGCGCCCCAGCATTTT.

This chain links TRBV2 with TRBJ2-1; 13 bases line up with TRBD2. Germline V gene sequence: CDR1 SNHLY, CDR2 FYNNEI. V trimming: 6 bases; J trimming: 9 bases; junction bases outside the gene matches: 5. The CDR3 is 14 amino acids. CDR3 region: CASSLGLAGIEQFF. CDR3 sequence (DNA): TGTGCCAGCAGCCTGGGACTAGCGGGGATTGAGCAGTTCTTC.

This clone was recorded a few times. This sequence joins TRBV30 and TRBJ2-5; TRBD1 matches 10 bases. After removal of 2 bases from V and 4 bases from J, the junction contained 7 bases not matched to a gene. This CDR3 is 15 amino acids long. In germline, CDR1 is GTSNPN, CDR2 SVGIG (reference sequence). In DNA form, the CDR3 reads TGTGCCTGGAGTAAGGAGGGACAGGGGCTAGAGACCCAGTACTTC. Translation: CAWSKEGQGLETQYF.

This clone qualifies as hyperexpanded (1% or more). This chain connects TRBV11-2 to TRBJ1-1; D call uncertain. The CDR3 totals 14 residues. Germline CDR1 SGHAT, CDR2 FQNNGV. Trimming pared 1 base from V and 1 base from J, leaving 7 bases between. In nucleotides, the CDR3 is TGTGCCAGCAGCTTAGGCCGTAGGAACACTGAAGCTTTCTTT. Residues: CASSLGRRNTEAFF.

This rearrangement joins TRBV10-3 to TRBJ2-7; 8 bases map to TRBD1. V was clipped by 2 bases and J by 3 bases; unmatched bases: 6. The CDR3 is 15 residues long. The germline V gene has CDR1 ENHRY and CDR2 SYGVKD. The CDR3 sequence: CAISEPGQAIYEQYF. DNA for the CDR3: TGTGCCATCAGTGAGCCGGGACAGGCGATCTACGAGCAGTACTTC.

The CDR3 region has the DNA TGTGCCAGCAGCTTCGGCGGGGGGGCGTCAGATACGCAGTATTTT. It yields the protein CASSFGGGASDTQYF. This sequence joins TRBV7-3 and TRBJ2-3; 9 bases fit TRBD2. J was trimmed by 4 bases and V by 3 bases; bases with no gene match: 5. The germline V gene has CDR1 SGHTA and CDR2 FQGTGA. The CDR3 loop spans 15 amino acids.

The rearrangement uses TRBV14 and TRBJ2-5; the D is unclear. Per germline, CDR1 SGHDN and CDR2 FVKESK. This CDR3 is 13 amino acids long. V gave up 1 base and J gave up 1 base, with 4 bases separating them. The chain's CDR3 is CASSQVIQETQYF. The DNA for the CDR3 is TGTGCCAGCAGCCAAGTTATCCAAGAGACCCAGTACTTC.

J is TRBJ1-1 and V is TRBV7-2; D gene uncertain. The CDR3 has 14 amino acids. Germline V lookup: CDR1 SGHTA, CDR2 FQGNSA. The V end was cut by 5 bases, the J end by 1 base, with 11 bases between. CDR3 sequence reads: CASSHGVGNTEAFF. The CDR3 DNA follows: TGTGCCAGCAGCCACGGAGTTGGGAACACTGAAGCTTTCTTT.

The V call is TRBV6-5, the J call TRBJ2-1, with 8 bases fitting TRBD1. Germline CDR1 and CDR2: MNHEY and SVGAGI. The V gene end was trimmed by 4 bases and the J gene end by 7 bases; junction bases not matched to a gene: 6. The CDR3 runs to 14 residues. The CDR3 DNA follows: TGTGCCAGCAGTTTTTCCGGACAGGGAAATGAGCAGTTCTTC. It is translated as CASSFSGQGNEQFF.

V is TRBV18 and J is TRBJ1-3, with D maybe TRBD1 (6 bases). CDR3 length: 14 residues. Per the germline V gene, CDR1 is KGHSH and CDR2 is LQKENI. Trimming took 3 bases from V and 4 from J, leaving 10 bases between them. The DNA of the CDR3 is TGTGCCAGCTCACCCGGGGGGCCCGGAAACACCATATATTTT. It codes for CASSPGGPGNTIYF. The full variable domain, rest sourced from reference TRBV18 and TRBJ1-3, is NAGVMQNPRHLVRRRGQEARLRCSPMKGHSHVYWYRQLPEEGLKFMVYLQKENIIDESGMPKERFSAEFPKEGPSILRIQQVVRGDSAAYFCASSPGGPGNTIYFGEGSWLTVV.

This clone was seen only a few times. CDR3 amino acids: CASSTEGGATEAFF. As DNA, the CDR3 is TGTGCCAGCAGCACCGAAGGGGGGGCCACTGAAGCTTTCTTT. The chain combines TRBV9 with TRBJ1-1, with TRBD1 as a possible D gene (6 bases). The CDR3 consists of 14 residues. CDR1 is SGDLS, CDR2 YYNGEE, per germline. V lost 4 bases and J 4 bases, leaving 14 bases between the germline ends.

As for this clone: Distinct nucleotide sequences in the sample also encode this CDR3. J is TRBJ2-3 and V is TRBV4-3; D may be TRBD2 (6 bases). CDR3 length equals 15 residues. CDR1 and CDR2 from the germline V gene are LGHNA and YSLEER. V was pared by 1 base and J by 3 bases, with 11 bases between. For the CDR3, the DNA is TGCGCCAGCAGCCAAGCGGGGGTTAGGACAGATACGCAGTATTTT. Protein: CASSQAGVRTDTQYF.

V and J are TRBV6-5 and TRBJ1-5; the match to TRBD1 covers 9 bases. The germline gives CDR1 MNHEY, CDR2 SVGAGI. This CDR3 has 15 amino acids. V lost 5 bases and J lost 5; bases outside the gene matches: 7. This CDR3 reads CASSPDRGGDQPQHF. For the CDR3, the DNA is TGTGCCAGCAGTCCGGACAGGGGAGGAGATCAGCCCCAGCATTTT.

The CDR3 sequence: CASSPRQGGSGANVLTF. The CDR3, as DNA: TGTGCCAGCTCACCTCGACAGGGCGGGTCTGGGGCCAACGTCCTGACTTTC. J is TRBJ2-6 and V is TRBV18, with TRBD1 identical over 7 bases. The CDR3 has 17 residues. Germline CDR1 and CDR2: KGHSH and LQKENI. Losses at the gene ends were 3 bases for V and 1 base for J; bases not matched to a gene: 6.

This clone was recorded once. The genes are TRBV29-1 and TRBJ1-2; 7 bases map to TRBD1. The CDR3 runs to 14 residues. Germline CDR1 and CDR2: SQVTM and ANQGSEA. J lost 4 bases, V lost 4 bases, and 9 bases had no gene match. CDR3 bases: TGCAGCGTTGGAGGGCGGGACAGAGTCTATGGCTACACCTTC. The encoded protein is CSVGGRDRVYGYTF.